These 11 T cell receptor beta chains originate from one sample sequenced in a study of T-cell memory formation after mild COVID-19 (dated by TCRdb to about 2021). Library preparation was by 5' RACE. TCRdb records Illumina NovaSeq 6000 as the sequencer. TCRdb applied fastp at Q25 and MiXCR to the public reads, then kept only in-frame beta chains. A single entry per CDR3 protein holds the most common genes and DNA from its merged rows. This sample lists roughly 310,000 distinct CDR3 sequences; roughly 15% were detected once. Of the sample, around 23% falls within the top ten clones. Material for sequencing was PBMCs or a T cell subset sorted from them (not recorded which). These receptors all come from a man aged 18 to 35 who had mild COVID-19 (a few samples of this study predate the infection). The sample titles of this study are shuffled in the database, so cell type and time point are left out; the donor was told from shared clones.

The chain is built from TRBV7-7 and TRBJ2-2, with a weak D call TRBD1 (5 bases). The CDR3 extends over 16 amino acids. V lost 5 bases to trimming and J lost 2 bases, with 15 bases between them. CDR1 and CDR2 (germline): SSHAT, FNYEAQ (reference sequence). CDR3 loop: CASSPARQGNTGELFF. In DNA, the CDR3 is TGTGCCAGCAGCCCGGCGCGCCAGGGAAACACCGGGGAGCTGTTTTTT.

V gene TRBV7-2 combines with J gene TRBJ1-2, with D tentatively TRBD1 (5 bases). The CDR3 contains 13 residues. The germline V gene has CDR1 SGHTA and CDR2 FQGNSA. V gave up 4 bases and J gave up 8 bases, with 14 bases separating them. Written as DNA, the CDR3 is TGTGCCAGCAGCTCAAGGGTGGGGGGAGGCTACACCTTC. This encodes CASSSRVGGGYTF.

The chain has TRBV20-1 and TRBJ2-7; 12 positions match TRBD2. The CDR3 consists of 16 residues. The V and J ends lost 3 bases and 2 bases, in that order; junction bases with no gene match: 8. CDR1 and CDR2 (germline): DFQATT, SNEGSKA (reference sequence). The CDR3 coding sequence is TGCAGTGCTAGGGTACAACTAGCGGGGGGCCCCTACGAGCAGTACGTC. This sequence encodes CSARVQLAGGPYEQYV.

This clonotype came up a few times. J is TRBJ1-2 and V is TRBV7-2, with D possibly TRBD1 on 5 matching bases. The germline V gene encodes CDR1 SGHTA and CDR2 FQGNSA. CDR3 length equals 15 residues. The germline V and J ends were trimmed by 5 bases and 4 bases, with 17 bases remaining between them. The CDR3 nucleotides are TGTGCCAGCAGCCCATGGGGGGGAAAGGTCTATGGCTACACCTTC. It translates to CASSPWGGKVYGYTF. The full variable domain, rest sourced from reference TRBV7-2 and TRBJ1-2, is GAGVSQSPSNKVTEKGKDVELRCDPISGHTALYWYRQSLGQGLEFLIYFQGNSAPDKSGLPSDRFSAERTGGSVSTLTIQRTQQEDSAVYLCASSPWGGKVYGYTFGSGTRLTVV.

This clonotype has more than one count but fewer than ten. The chain links TRBV6-5 to TRBJ2-7; D gene ambiguous. V gave up 5 bases and J gave up 2 bases, with 13 bases separating them. CDR1 and CDR2 (germline): MNHEY, SVGAGI. This CDR3 contains 14 residues. CDR3 in DNA: TGTGCCAGCAGTAACGACATCGAAACCTACGAGCAGTACGTC. Residues: CASSNDIETYEQYV.

This clonotype has more than one count but fewer than ten. The V and J genes are TRBV6-2 or TRBV6-3 and TRBJ2-1, with 7 nucleotides matching TRBD1. Germline CDR1 MNHEY, CDR2 SVGEGT. V lost 0 bases and J lost 7; bases outside the gene matches: 6. This CDR3 has 15 residues. The DNA of the CDR3 is TGTGCCAGCAGTTACTCGACAGGGACGGGGAATGAGCAGTTCTTC. This sequence encodes CASSYSTGTGNEQFF.

The chain couples TRBV7-2 to TRBJ2-1, with 13 bases fitting TRBD2. The V gene end was trimmed by 5 bases and the J gene end by 9 bases; junction bases not matched to a gene: 10. Germline assignment: CDR1 SGHTA and CDR2 FQGNSA. The CDR3 length is 16 residues. The CDR3 DNA sequence: TGTGCCAGCAGCCCGCCCAGACTAGCGGGGGGTATTGAGCAGTTCTTC. Amino acid sequence: CASSPPRLAGGIEQFF. The variable domain in full, with the rest retrieved from reference TRBV7-2 and TRBJ2-1, is GAGVSQSPSNKVTEKGKDVELRCDPISGHTALYWYRQSLGQGLEFLIYFQGNSAPDKSGLPSDRFSAERTGGSVSTLTIQRTQQEDSAVYLCASSPPRLAGGIEQFFGPGTRLTVL.

The chain recombines TRBV7-2 with TRBJ1-1; the match to TRBD1 covers 9 bases. The CDR3 covers 14 residues. Germline-derived CDR1 and CDR2 are SGHTA and FQGNSA. V lost 4 bases and J lost 8; bases outside the gene matches: 8. The CDR3: CASSSGQGNHEAFF. The CDR3 DNA reads TGTGCCAGCAGCTCGGGACAGGGTAACCACGAAGCTTTCTTT.

This clonotype was counted a few times. The J gene is TRBJ2-2, the V gene TRBV3-1; 9 nucleotides align to TRBD2. The CDR3 spans 16 residues. The V and J ends lost 5 bases and 3 bases, in that order; junction bases with no gene match: 7. The germline CDR1 and CDR2 sequences are LGHDT and YNNKEL (reference sequence). The CDR3, as DNA: TGTGCCAGCAGCGACTCCTTAGCGGGGGACACCGGGGAGCTGTTTTTT. It is translated as CASSDSLAGDTGELFF.

In its sample, this clonotype was seen a few times. The gene calls are TRBV6-2 or TRBV6-3 and TRBJ1-1; D call uncertain. The V end lost 9 bases, the J end lost 2 bases, and 10 bases lay between the germline ends. Germline values: CDR1 MNHEY, CDR2 SVGEGT. The CDR3 contains 12 residues. The CDR3 DNA follows: TGTGCCAGTTGCAGGCGAAACACTGAAGCTTTCTTT. It yields the protein CASCRRNTEAFF.

The genes are TRBV29-1 and TRBJ2-1; the match to TRBD2 covers 11 bases. Looked up from germline, CDR1 is SQVTM and CDR2 is ANQGSEA. The CDR3 totals 17 residues. V gave up 3 bases and J gave up 7 bases; unmatched junction bases: 14. CDR3 region: CSVDWMTSGALGNEQFF. The DNA for the CDR3 is TGCAGCGTTGATTGGATGACTAGCGGGGCCCTGGGGAATGAGCAGTTCTTC.